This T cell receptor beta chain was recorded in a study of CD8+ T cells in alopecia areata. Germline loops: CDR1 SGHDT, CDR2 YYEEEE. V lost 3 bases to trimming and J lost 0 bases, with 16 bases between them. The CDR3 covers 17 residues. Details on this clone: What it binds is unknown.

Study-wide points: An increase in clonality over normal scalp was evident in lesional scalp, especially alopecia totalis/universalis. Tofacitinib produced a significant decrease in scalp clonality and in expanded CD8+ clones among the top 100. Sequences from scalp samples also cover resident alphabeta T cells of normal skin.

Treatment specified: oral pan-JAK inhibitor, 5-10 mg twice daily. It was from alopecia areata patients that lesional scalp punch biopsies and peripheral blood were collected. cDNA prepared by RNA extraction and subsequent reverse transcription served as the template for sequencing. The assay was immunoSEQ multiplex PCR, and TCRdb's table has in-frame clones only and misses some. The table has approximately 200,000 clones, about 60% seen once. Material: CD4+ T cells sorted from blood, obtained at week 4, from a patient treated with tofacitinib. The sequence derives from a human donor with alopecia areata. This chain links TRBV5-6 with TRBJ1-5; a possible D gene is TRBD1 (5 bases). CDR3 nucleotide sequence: TGTGCCAGCAGCTCAATGGGGGTTTGGGATAGCAATCAGCCCCAGCATTTT. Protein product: CASSSMGVWDSNQPQHF.